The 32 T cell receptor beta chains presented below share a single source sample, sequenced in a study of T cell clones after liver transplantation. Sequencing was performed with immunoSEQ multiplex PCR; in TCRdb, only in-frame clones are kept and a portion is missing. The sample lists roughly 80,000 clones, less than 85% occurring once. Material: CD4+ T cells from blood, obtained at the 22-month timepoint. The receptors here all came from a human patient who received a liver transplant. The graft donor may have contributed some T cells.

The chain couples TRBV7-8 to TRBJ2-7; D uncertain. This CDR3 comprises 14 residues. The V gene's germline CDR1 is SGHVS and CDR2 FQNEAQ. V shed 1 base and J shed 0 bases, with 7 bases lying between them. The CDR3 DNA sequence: TGTGCCAGCAGCTTAGTTCTGAGCTCCTACGAGCAGTACTTC. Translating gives CASSLVLSSYEQYF.

CDR3 residues: CAWSGEIGRQNQPQHF. In nucleotides, the CDR3 is TGTGCCTGGAGTGGCGAAATAGGACGTCAAAATCAGCCCCAGCATTTT. This chain links TRBV30 with TRBJ1-5; D not resolved. Trimming removed 1 base from V and 4 bases from J, with 17 bases in between. Germline V gene sequence: CDR1 GTSNPN, CDR2 SVGIG (reference sequence). This CDR3 spans 16 amino acids.

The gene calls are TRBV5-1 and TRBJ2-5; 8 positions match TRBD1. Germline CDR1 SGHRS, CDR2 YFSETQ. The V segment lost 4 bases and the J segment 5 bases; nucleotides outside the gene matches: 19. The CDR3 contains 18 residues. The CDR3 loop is CASSESASGGIDLETQYF. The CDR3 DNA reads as TGCGCCAGCAGCGAAAGTGCGTCAGGGGGCATAGATTTGGAGACCCAGTACTTC.

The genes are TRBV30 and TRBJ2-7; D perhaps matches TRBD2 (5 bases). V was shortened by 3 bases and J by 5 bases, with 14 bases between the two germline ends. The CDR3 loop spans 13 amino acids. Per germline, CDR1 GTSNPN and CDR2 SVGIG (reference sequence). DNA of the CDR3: TGTGCCTGGAGGCGACAAGCGGCTCACGAGCAGTACTTC. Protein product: CAWRRQAAHEQYF.

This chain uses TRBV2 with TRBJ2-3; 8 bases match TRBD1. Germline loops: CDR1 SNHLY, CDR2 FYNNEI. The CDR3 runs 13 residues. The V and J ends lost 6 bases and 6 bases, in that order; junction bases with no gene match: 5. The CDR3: CASRDRGKDTQYF. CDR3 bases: TGTGCCAGCAGAGACAGGGGCAAGGATACGCAGTATTTT. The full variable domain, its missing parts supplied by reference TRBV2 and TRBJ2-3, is EPEVTQTPSHQVTQMGQEVILRCVPISNHLYFYWYRQILGQKVEFLVSFYNNEISEKSEIFDDQFSVERPDGSNFTLKIRSTKLEDSAMYFCASRDRGKDTQYFGPGTRLTVL.

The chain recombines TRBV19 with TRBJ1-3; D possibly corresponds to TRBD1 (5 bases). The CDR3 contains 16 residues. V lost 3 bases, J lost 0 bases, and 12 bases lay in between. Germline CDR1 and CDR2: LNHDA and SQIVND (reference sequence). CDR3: CASSMGTLYSGNTIYF. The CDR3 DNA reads TGTGCCAGTAGTATGGGGACTCTCTACTCTGGAAACACCATATATTTT.

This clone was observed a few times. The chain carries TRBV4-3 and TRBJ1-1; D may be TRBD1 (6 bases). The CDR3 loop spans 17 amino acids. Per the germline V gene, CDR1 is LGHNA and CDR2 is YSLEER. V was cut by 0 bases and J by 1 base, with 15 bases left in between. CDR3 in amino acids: CASSQDSAGVRNTEAFF. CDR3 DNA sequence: TGCGCCAGCAGCCAAGACTCGGCAGGGGTCAGGAACACTGAAGCTTTCTTT.

The CDR3 sequence: CASSLGGQRSTGELFF. CDR3 DNA sequence: TGTGCCAGCAGCTTAGGGGGACAGCGGAGTACCGGGGAGCTGTTTTTT. V and J are TRBV13 and TRBJ2-2; 7 bases are a match to TRBD1. The CDR3 extends over 16 amino acids. Trimming removed 0 bases from V and 5 bases from J; junction bases left unmatched: 6. Per the germline V gene, CDR1 is PRHDT and CDR2 is FYEKMQ (reference sequence).

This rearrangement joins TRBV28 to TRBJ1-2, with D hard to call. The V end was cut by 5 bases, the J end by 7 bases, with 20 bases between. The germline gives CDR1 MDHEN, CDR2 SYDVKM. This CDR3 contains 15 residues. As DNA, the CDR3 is TGTGCCAGCAGTCCACCGGGAGGGCGGAATGTTGGCTACACCTTC. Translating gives CASSPPGGRNVGYTF.

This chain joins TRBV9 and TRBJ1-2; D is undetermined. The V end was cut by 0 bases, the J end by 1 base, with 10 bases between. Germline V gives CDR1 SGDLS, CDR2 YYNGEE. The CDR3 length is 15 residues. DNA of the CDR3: TGTGCCAGCAGCGTAGCGGCGCAGCTTAACTATGGCTACACCTTC. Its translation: CASSVAAQLNYGYTF.

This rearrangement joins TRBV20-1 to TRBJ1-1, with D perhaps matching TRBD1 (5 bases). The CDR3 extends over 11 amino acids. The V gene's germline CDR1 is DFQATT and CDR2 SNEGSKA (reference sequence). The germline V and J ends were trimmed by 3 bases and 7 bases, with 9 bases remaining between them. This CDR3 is CSARGRREAFF. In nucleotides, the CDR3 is TGCAGTGCTAGGGGGCGGCGTGAAGCTTTCTTT.

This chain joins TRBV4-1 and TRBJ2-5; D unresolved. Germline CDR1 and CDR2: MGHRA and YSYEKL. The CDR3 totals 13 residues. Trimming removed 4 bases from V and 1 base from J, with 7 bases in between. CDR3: CASSRLVQETQYF. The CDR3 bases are TGCGCCAGCAGCCGACTTGTCCAAGAGACCCAGTACTTC.

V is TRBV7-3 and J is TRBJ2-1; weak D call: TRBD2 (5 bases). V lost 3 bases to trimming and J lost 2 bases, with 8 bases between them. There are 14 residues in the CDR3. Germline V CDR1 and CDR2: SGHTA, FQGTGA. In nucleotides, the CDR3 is TGTGCCAGCAGCTTGAGCGGAACCTACAATGAGCAGTTCTTC. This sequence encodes CASSLSGTYNEQFF.

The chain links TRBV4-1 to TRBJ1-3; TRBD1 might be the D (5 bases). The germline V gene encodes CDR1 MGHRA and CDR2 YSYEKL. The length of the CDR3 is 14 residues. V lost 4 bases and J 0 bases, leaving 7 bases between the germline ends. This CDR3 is CASSLGTSGNTIYF. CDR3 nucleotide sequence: TGCGCCAGCAGCCTCGGGACCTCTGGAAACACCATATATTTT.

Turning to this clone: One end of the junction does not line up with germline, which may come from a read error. The CDR3 nucleotides are TGTGCTAGCAGGTTCGGGGACGGCATGTCTTACGAGCAGTACTTC. It specifies CASRFGDGMSYEQYF. The chain joins TRBV7-7 to TRBJ2-7; D tentatively fits TRBD1 or TRBD2 (5 bases each). Germline-derived CDR1 and CDR2 are SSHAT and FNYEAQ (reference sequence). The CDR3 contains 15 residues.

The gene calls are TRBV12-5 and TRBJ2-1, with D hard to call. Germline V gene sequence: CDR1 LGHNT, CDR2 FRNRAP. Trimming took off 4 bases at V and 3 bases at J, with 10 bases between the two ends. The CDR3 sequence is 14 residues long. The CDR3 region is CASGYRWDYNEQFF. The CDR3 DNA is TGTGCTAGTGGTTATCGTTGGGACTACAATGAGCAGTTCTTC.

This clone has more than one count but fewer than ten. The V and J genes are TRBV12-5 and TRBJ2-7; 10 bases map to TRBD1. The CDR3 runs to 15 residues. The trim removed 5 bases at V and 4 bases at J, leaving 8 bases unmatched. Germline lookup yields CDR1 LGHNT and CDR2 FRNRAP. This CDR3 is CASGPSTGGHYEQYF. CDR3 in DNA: TGTGCTAGTGGTCCCTCGACAGGGGGCCATTACGAGCAGTACTTC. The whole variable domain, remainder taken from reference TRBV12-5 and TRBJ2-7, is DARVTQTPRHKVTEMGQEVTMRCQPILGHNTVFWYRQTMMQGLELLAYFRNRAPLDDSGMPKDRFSAEMPDATLATLKIQPSEPRDSAVYFCASGPSTGGHYEQYFGPGTRLTVT.

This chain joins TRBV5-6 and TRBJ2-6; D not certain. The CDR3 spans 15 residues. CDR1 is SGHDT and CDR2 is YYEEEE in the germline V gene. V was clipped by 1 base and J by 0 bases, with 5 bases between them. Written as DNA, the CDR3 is TGTGCCAGCAGCTTGATACACTCTGGGGCCAACGTCCTGACTTTC. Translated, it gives CASSLIHSGANVLTF.

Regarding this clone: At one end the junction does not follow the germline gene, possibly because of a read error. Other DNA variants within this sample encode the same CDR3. The CDR3 region has the DNA TGCGCCAGTCATCAAGGGGGCGTCTATGGCTACACCTTC. This translates into CASHQGGVYGYTF. This chain connects TRBV19 to TRBJ1-2; 7 bases are a match to TRBD1. CDR1 and CDR2 (germline): LNHDA, SQIVND (reference sequence). This CDR3 is built from 13 residues.

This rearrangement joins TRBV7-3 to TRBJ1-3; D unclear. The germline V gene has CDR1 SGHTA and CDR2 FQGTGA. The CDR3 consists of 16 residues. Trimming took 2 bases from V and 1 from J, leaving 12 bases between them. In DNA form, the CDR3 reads TGTGCCAGCAGCTTAGGGCCAGCGGAATCTGGAAACACCATATATTTT. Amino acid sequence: CASSLGPAESGNTIYF.

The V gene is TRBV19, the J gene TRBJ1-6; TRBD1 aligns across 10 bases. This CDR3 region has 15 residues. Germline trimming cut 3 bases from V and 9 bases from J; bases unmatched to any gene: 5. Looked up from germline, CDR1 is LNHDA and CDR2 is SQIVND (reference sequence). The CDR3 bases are TGTGCCAGTAGTATTAGGACAGGGGGAATTTCACCCCTCCACTTT. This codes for CASSIRTGGISPLHF.

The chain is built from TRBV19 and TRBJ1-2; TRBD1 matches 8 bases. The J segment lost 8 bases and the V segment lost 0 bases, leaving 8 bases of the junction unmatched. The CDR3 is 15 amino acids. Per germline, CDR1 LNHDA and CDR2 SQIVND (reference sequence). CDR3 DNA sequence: TGTGCCAGTAGTATAGACGGGACAGGTGGTATGGGCTACACCTTC. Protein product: CASSIDGTGGMGYTF.

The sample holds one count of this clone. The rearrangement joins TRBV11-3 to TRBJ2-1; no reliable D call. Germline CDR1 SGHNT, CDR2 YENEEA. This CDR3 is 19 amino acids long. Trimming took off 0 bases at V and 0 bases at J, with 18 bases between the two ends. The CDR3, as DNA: TGTGCCAGCAGCTTAGATTCACCATTTTTCAATCACTCCTACAATGAGCAGTTCTTC. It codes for CASSLDSPFFNHSYNEQFF.

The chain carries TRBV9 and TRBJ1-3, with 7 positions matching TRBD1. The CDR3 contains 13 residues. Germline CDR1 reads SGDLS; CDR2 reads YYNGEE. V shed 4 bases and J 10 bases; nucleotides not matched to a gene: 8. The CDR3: CASSLGQEGTIYF. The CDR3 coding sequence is TGTGCCAGCAGCCTCGGACAGGAAGGGACCATATATTTT.

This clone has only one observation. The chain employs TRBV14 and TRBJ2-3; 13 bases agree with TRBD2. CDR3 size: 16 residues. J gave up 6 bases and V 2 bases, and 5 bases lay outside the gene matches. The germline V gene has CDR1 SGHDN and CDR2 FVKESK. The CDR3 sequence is CASSQRLAGGLDTQYF. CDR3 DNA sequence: TGTGCCAGCAGCCAACGACTAGCGGGGGGTTTGGATACGCAGTATTTT.

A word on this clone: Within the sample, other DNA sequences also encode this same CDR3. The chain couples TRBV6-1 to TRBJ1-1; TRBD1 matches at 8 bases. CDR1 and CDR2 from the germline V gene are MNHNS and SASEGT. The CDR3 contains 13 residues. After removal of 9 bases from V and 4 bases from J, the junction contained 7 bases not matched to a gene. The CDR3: CASSSDRATEAFF. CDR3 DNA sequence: TGTGCCAGTTCCTCGGACAGGGCCACTGAAGCTTTCTTT.

The CDR3 coding sequence is TGTGCCAGCACCCAGGGTGCAACTAATGAAAAACTGTTTTTT. Protein product: CASTQGATNEKLFF. V usage is TRBV6-1 and J usage is TRBJ1-4; possibly TRBD1 for D (5 bases). From germline, CDR1 is MNHNS and CDR2 SASEGT. V was trimmed by 7 bases and J by 0 bases, leaving 9 bases between them. This CDR3 comprises 14 residues.

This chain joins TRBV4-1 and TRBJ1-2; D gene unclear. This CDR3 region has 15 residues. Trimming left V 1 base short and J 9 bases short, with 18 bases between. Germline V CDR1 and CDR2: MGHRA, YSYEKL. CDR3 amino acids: CASSQARAGELRYTF. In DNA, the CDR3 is TGCGCCAGCAGCCAAGCCCGGGCCGGGGAACTTCGCTACACCTTC.

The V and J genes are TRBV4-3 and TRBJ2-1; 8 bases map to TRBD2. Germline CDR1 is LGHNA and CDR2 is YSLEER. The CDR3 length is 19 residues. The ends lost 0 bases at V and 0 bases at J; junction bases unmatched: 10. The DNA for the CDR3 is TGCGCCAGCAGCCAAGATGTGATAGCGGGGACCCACTCCTACAATGAGCAGTTCTTC. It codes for CASSQDVIAGTHSYNEQFF.

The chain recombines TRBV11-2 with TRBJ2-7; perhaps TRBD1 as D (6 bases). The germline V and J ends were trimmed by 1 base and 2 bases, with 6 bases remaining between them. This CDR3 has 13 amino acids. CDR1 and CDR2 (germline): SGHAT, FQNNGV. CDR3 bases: TGTGCCAGCAGCTTAGCAGGGGCCTACGAGCAGTACTTC. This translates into CASSLAGAYEQYF.

The CDR3 loop reads CAWSGNSGNTIYF. CDR3 coding DNA: TGTGCCTGGAGTGGGAACTCTGGAAACACCATATATTTT. The chain employs TRBV30 and TRBJ1-3; D not certain. The CDR3 is 13 residues long. The germline CDR1 and CDR2 sequences are GTSNPN and SVGIG (reference sequence). Between the trimmed V and J ends, which lost 1 base and 0 bases, there was a span of 4 bases.

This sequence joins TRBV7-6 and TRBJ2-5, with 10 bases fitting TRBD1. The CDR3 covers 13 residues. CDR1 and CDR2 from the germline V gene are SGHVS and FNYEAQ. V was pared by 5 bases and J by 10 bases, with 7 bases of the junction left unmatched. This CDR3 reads CASSRPGTGVQYF. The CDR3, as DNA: TGTGCCAGCAGCCGTCCCGGGACAGGGGTCCAGTACTTC.